This T cell receptor (beta chain) comes out of a study of pediatric ulcerative colitis. Controls had colonoscopy for suspected IBD, with normal endoscopy and no IBD the following year. This clone was seen a few times. Clones were sequenced by immunoSEQ multiplex PCR, and TCRdb holds only the in-frame ones, with some missing. The repertoire consists of more than 45,000 clones, with about 89% occurring once and the leading ten covering roughly 1.5%. The sequence was obtained from a boy younger than 18 who was a control in a study of pediatric ulcerative colitis. The source material was blood.

For the CDR3, the DNA is TGCGCCAGCAGCCTAACTAGCGGGACCCCCGGGGAGCTGTTTTTT. Translation gives CASSLTSGTPGELFF. V gene TRBV4-1 combines with J gene TRBJ2-2, with 10 bases lining up with TRBD2. Trimming cost V 4 bases and J 6 bases; bases outside gene matches: 5. Germline-derived CDR1 and CDR2 are MGHRA and YSYEKL. The CDR3 has 15 amino acids.